This T cell receptor beta chain was identified in a study of blood T cell repertoires in COVID-19. Study-level background: Sample material is recorded as cDNA or gDNA derived from T cells, B-cell-depleted T cells, or PBMCs.

Only in-frame clones appear in the TCRdb table, and some are missing; sequencing was by immunoSEQ multiplex PCR. The repertoire consists of over 150,000 clones, with roughly four fifths occurring once and the leading ten covering around 7.1%. The origin of this receptor is a man aged 50-59 years who had recovered from COVID-19. Material: PBMCs or T cells enriched from blood (not recorded which).

CDR3 sequence: CASSRGAGGFAEAFF. The CDR3 nucleotides are TGTGCCAGCAGCCGGGGGGCTGGGGGGTTCGCTGAAGCTTTCTTT. The V gene is TRBV11-2, the J gene TRBJ1-1; a weak D match, TRBD1 (6 bases). Germline V gene data show CDR1 as SGHAT and CDR2 as FQNNGV. The CDR3 covers 15 residues. The V end lost 5 bases, the J end lost 6 bases, and 19 bases lay between the germline ends.